The rows below give T cell receptor beta chains drawn from one sample of a study of blood T cell repertoires in COVID-19. Measured with immunoSEQ multiplex PCR; TCRdb has only the in-frame clones, and not every one. This table has roughly 350,000 clones, approximately 87% appearing once. Material: peripheral blood. All receptors derive from a woman aged 45-65 years with active or convalescent COVID-19. Each CDR3 is given with its conserved first and last residue. The order of the fields is J gene, clone size, V gene, D gene, CDR3 protein, CDR3 DNA. A D gene is named only where the DNA matches it firmly. A row's size may be missing; if present it is once, few, many or a size class.

j_call: TRBJ2-4
clone_size: -
v_call: TRBV28
d_call: -
cdr3_aa: CASSLTRDDIQYF
cdr3_nt: TGTGCCAGCAGTTTAACACGGGATGACATTCAGTACTTC

j_call: TRBJ2-7
clone_size: -
v_call: TRBV7-7
d_call: -
cdr3_aa: CASSPAVGYEQYF
cdr3_nt: TGTGCTAGCAGCCCTGCGGTGGGTTACGAGCAGTACTTC

j_call: TRBJ2-1
clone_size: -
v_call: TRBV28
d_call: TRBD1
cdr3_aa: CASSSKIKGAVDEQFF
cdr3_nt: TGTGCCAGCAGTTCAAAAATCAAGGGGGCGGTGGATGAGCAGTTCTTC

j_call: TRBJ2-1
clone_size: -
v_call: TRBV3-1/TRBV3-2
d_call: -
cdr3_aa: CASSQGTVGFIEQFF
cdr3_nt: TGTGCCAGCAGCCAAGGGACAGTTGGGTTTATCGAGCAGTTCTTC

j_call: TRBJ2-7
clone_size: -
v_call: TRBV30
d_call: TRBD1
cdr3_aa: CAWTRGGTGYEQYF
cdr3_nt: TGTGCCTGGACCCGAGGGGGGACAGGCTACGAGCAGTACTTC

j_call: TRBJ1-2
clone_size: -
v_call: TRBV15
d_call: -
cdr3_aa: CATSRARANYGYTF
cdr3_nt: TGTGCCACCAGCAGGGCCAGGGCTAACTATGGCTACACCTTC

j_call: TRBJ1-1
clone_size: -
v_call: TRBV27
d_call: -
cdr3_aa: CASSISEGTEAFF
cdr3_nt: TGTGCCAGCAGTATTAGCGAAGGGACTGAAGCTTTCTTT

j_call: TRBJ2-7
clone_size: -
v_call: TRBV29-1
d_call: -
cdr3_aa: CSGTRGAYEQYF
cdr3_nt: TGCAGCGGAACCAGGGGGGCCTACGAGCAGTACTTC

j_call: TRBJ1-4
clone_size: -
v_call: TRBV7-6
d_call: -
cdr3_aa: CASSLTEATNEKLFF
cdr3_nt: TGTGCCAGCAGCTTGACGGAGGCAACTAATGAAAAACTGTTTTTT

j_call: TRBJ2-1
clone_size: -
v_call: TRBV3-1/TRBV3-2
d_call: -
cdr3_aa: CASSPQGGNEQFF
cdr3_nt: TGTGCCAGCAGCCCACAGGGAGGGAATGAGCAGTTCTTC

j_call: TRBJ1-1
clone_size: -
v_call: TRBV5-1
d_call: -
cdr3_aa: CASSLDRPGNTEAFF
cdr3_nt: TGCGCCAGCAGCTTGGACCGTCCAGGGAACACTGAAGCTTTCTTT

j_call: TRBJ2-4
clone_size: once
v_call: TRBV7-9
d_call: -
cdr3_aa: CASSPQTERGELAKNIQYF
cdr3_nt: TGTGCCAGCAGCCCCCAAACGGAAAGGGGCGAGCTAGCCAAAAACATTCAGTACTTC

j_call: TRBJ1-1
clone_size: -
v_call: TRBV5-4
d_call: -
cdr3_aa: CASSFHDTNTEAFF
cdr3_nt: TGTGCCAGCAGCTTCCATGACACAAACACTGAAGCTTTCTTT

j_call: TRBJ1-6
clone_size: -
v_call: TRBV18
d_call: -
cdr3_aa: CASSPINPVNNSPLHF
cdr3_nt: TGTGCCAGCTCACCCATAAACCCAGTAAATAATTCACCCCTCCACTTT

j_call: TRBJ2-3
clone_size: -
v_call: TRBV4-2
d_call: TRBD2
cdr3_aa: CASSQAGTSGTDTQYF
cdr3_nt: TGTGCCAGCAGCCAAGCCGGGACTAGCGGCACAGATACGCAGTATTTT

j_call: TRBJ1-1
clone_size: -
v_call: TRBV5-4
d_call: -
cdr3_aa: CASSTQGLNTEAFF
cdr3_nt: TGTGCCAGCAGCACGCAGGGGTTGAACACTGAAGCTTTCTTT

j_call: TRBJ2-7
clone_size: few
v_call: TRBV6-2/TRBV6-3
d_call: TRBD2
cdr3_aa: CASSYTSGPYEQYF
cdr3_nt: TGTGCCAGCAGTTACACTAGCGGCCCCTACGAGCAGTACTTC

j_call: TRBJ2-2
clone_size: -
v_call: TRBV4-3
d_call: -
cdr3_aa: CASSQEAYGTTANTGELFF
cdr3_nt: TGCGCCAGCAGCCAAGAGGCGTATGGAACGACAGCTAACACCGGGGAGCTGTTTTTT

j_call: TRBJ2-7
clone_size: -
v_call: TRBV30
d_call: TRBD1
cdr3_aa: CAWSVWDSEQYF
cdr3_nt: TGTGCCTGGAGTGTATGGGACAGCGAGCAGTACTTC

j_call: TRBJ1-2
clone_size: -
v_call: TRBV29-1
d_call: -
cdr3_aa: CSVDLQGVHGYTF
cdr3_nt: TGCAGCGTTGATCTTCAGGGTGTACATGGCTACACCTTC

j_call: TRBJ1-4
clone_size: -
v_call: TRBV6-5
d_call: -
cdr3_aa: CASSYTDSNEKLFF
cdr3_nt: TGTGCCAGCAGTTACACAGATTCTAATGAAAAACTGTTTTTT

j_call: TRBJ2-1
clone_size: -
v_call: TRBV6-2/TRBV6-3
d_call: -
cdr3_aa: CASSRWAPEQFF
cdr3_nt: TGTGCCAGCAGCCGGTGGGCACCTGAGCAGTTCTTC

j_call: TRBJ2-3
clone_size: -
v_call: TRBV11-2
d_call: -
cdr3_aa: CASSLGGRPTDTQYF
cdr3_nt: TGTGCCAGCAGCTTAGGGGGCCGTCCCACAGATACGCAGTATTTT

j_call: TRBJ2-7
clone_size: -
v_call: TRBV7-6
d_call: -
cdr3_aa: CASSQTTGPYEQYF
cdr3_nt: TGTGCCAGCAGCCAAACGACAGGTCCCTACGAGCAGTACTTC

j_call: TRBJ1-1
clone_size: -
v_call: TRBV18
d_call: TRBD1
cdr3_aa: CASSPTGAANTEAFF
cdr3_nt: TGTGCCAGCTCACCGACAGGGGCGGCGAACACTGAAGCTTTCTTT

j_call: TRBJ2-2
clone_size: -
v_call: TRBV7-3
d_call: TRBD2
cdr3_aa: CASSLTGLAAGELFF
cdr3_nt: TGTGCCAGCAGCTTAACGGGACTAGCTGCCGGGGAGCTGTTTTTT

j_call: TRBJ2-7
clone_size: -
v_call: TRBV6-5
d_call: -
cdr3_aa: CASRTGYSYEQYF
cdr3_nt: TGTGCCAGCCGAACGGGGTACTCCTATGAGCAGTACTTC

j_call: TRBJ2-2
clone_size: -
v_call: TRBV6-4
d_call: -
cdr3_aa: CASPKERVNTGELFF
cdr3_nt: TGTGCCAGTCCGAAGGAGAGGGTGAACACCGGGGAGCTGTTTTTT

j_call: TRBJ1-2
clone_size: -
v_call: TRBV6-6
d_call: TRBD1
cdr3_aa: CASSYDRGQDYGYTF
cdr3_nt: TGTGCCAGCAGTTACGACAGGGGGCAGGACTATGGCTACACCTTC

j_call: TRBJ1-1
clone_size: -
v_call: TRBV4-3
d_call: -
cdr3_aa: CASSQAAGEAFF
cdr3_nt: TGCGCCAGCAGCCAGGCAGCCGGGGAAGCTTTCTTT

j_call: TRBJ1-1
clone_size: -
v_call: TRBV2
d_call: -
cdr3_aa: CASSPGFTNTEAFF
cdr3_nt: TGTGCCAGCAGTCCAGGGTTCACGAACACTGAAGCTTTCTTT

j_call: TRBJ2-7
clone_size: few
v_call: TRBV9
d_call: -
cdr3_aa: CASSPTGPPLAREQYF
cdr3_nt: TGTGCCAGCAGCCCTACGGGCCCCCCCTTAGCGCGGGAGCAGTACTTC

j_call: TRBJ2-7
clone_size: once
v_call: TRBV6-6
d_call: -
cdr3_aa: CASSYGRGRTYEQYF
cdr3_nt: TGTGCCAGCAGTTATGGGCGGGGGCGAACCTACGAGCAGTACTTC

j_call: TRBJ1-1
clone_size: -
v_call: TRBV30
d_call: -
cdr3_aa: CAWSKGGDTEAFF
cdr3_nt: TGTGCCTGGAGTAAGGGGGGGGACACTGAAGCTTTCTTT

j_call: TRBJ2-1
clone_size: -
v_call: TRBV12-5
d_call: TRBD2
cdr3_aa: CASGREPSYNEQFF
cdr3_nt: TGTGCTAGTGGGCGGGAGCCTTCCTACAATGAGCAGTTCTTC

j_call: TRBJ1-2
clone_size: -
v_call: TRBV3-1/TRBV3-2
d_call: TRBD1
cdr3_aa: CASSLSGTGTNYGYTF
cdr3_nt: TGTGCCAGCAGCCTCAGCGGGACAGGGACCAACTATGGCTACACCTTC

j_call: TRBJ1-6
clone_size: -
v_call: TRBV6-5
d_call: TRBD1
cdr3_aa: CASSYSGGQVDSPLHF
cdr3_nt: TGTGCCAGCAGTTACTCGGGGGGACAGGTCGATTCACCCCTCCACTTT

j_call: TRBJ2-5
clone_size: -
v_call: TRBV9
d_call: TRBD2
cdr3_aa: CASSVSFTSGGVQETQYF
cdr3_nt: TGTGCCAGCAGCGTATCTTTCACTAGCGGGGGAGTCCAAGAGACCCAGTACTTC

j_call: TRBJ1-1
clone_size: -
v_call: TRBV9
d_call: -
cdr3_aa: CASSVAEGWVGTEAFF
cdr3_nt: TGTGCCAGCAGCGTAGCTGAGGGCTGGGTAGGCACTGAAGCTTTCTTT

j_call: TRBJ2-7
clone_size: -
v_call: TRBV7-9
d_call: TRBD1
cdr3_aa: CASSIWTGTYEQYF
cdr3_nt: TGTGCCAGCAGCATTTGGACAGGGACCTACGAGCAGTACTTC

j_call: TRBJ1-2
clone_size: -
v_call: TRBV19
d_call: TRBD1
cdr3_aa: CASKIGGLGGYTF
cdr3_nt: TGTGCCAGTAAAATAGGGGGCCTCGGGGGCTACACCTTC

j_call: TRBJ2-2
clone_size: -
v_call: TRBV28
d_call: -
cdr3_aa: CASGTGSINTGELFF
cdr3_nt: TGTGCCAGCGGAACAGGGTCCATAAACACCGGGGAGCTGTTTTTT

j_call: TRBJ2-6
clone_size: -
v_call: TRBV30
d_call: TRBD1
cdr3_aa: CAWSPGQGNSGANVLTF
cdr3_nt: TGTGCCTGGAGCCCGGGACAGGGTAACTCTGGGGCCAACGTCCTGACTTTC

j_call: TRBJ2-4
clone_size: -
v_call: TRBV4-3
d_call: TRBD1
cdr3_aa: CASSHRTGVKNIQYF
cdr3_nt: TGCGCCAGCAGCCACCGGACAGGAGTCAAAAACATTCAGTACTTC

j_call: TRBJ1-6
clone_size: -
v_call: TRBV27
d_call: TRBD1
cdr3_aa: CASSSIGGTARSSLNSPLHF
cdr3_nt: TGTGCCAGCAGTTCAATAGGGGGGACAGCTAGATCTTCTTTAAATTCACCCCTCCACTTT